This T cell receptor (beta chain) was observed in a study of response to subunit inactivated influenza vaccine. MiXCR, applied by TCRdb to the RT-PCR reads, yields one record per CDR3 protein. The table has about 570,000 distinct CDR3 sequences, approximately 10% seen once. This clonotype has a handful of counts. The CDR3 runs to 15 residues. The V end was cut by 6 bases, the J end by 5 bases, with 19 bases between. CDR1 and CDR2 from the germline V gene are MNHEY and SVGEGT. The same sample was also used in a study of T cells expressing NK-cell markers. That source adds: Generation of TCR beta cDNA was performed by 5'RACE template switching incorporating UMIs. Each TCR beta repertoire originated in sorted T cells that were CD3+CD56+NKG2C+, CD3+CD56+NKG2C- or CD3+CD56-NKG2C+. Seven sequenced donors out of eight were HCMV-seropositive, one seronegative.

The source is a man aged 45-65 years who received an inactivated influenza vaccine. The chain combines TRBV6-2 or TRBV6-3 with TRBJ2-5, with a weak D call TRBD1 (7 bases). The sequences come from PBMCs from blood, collected on the day of vaccination. CDR3 nucleotide sequence: TGTGCCAGCAGCGAGGGAGGAACAGGGGTGGAGACCCAGTACTTC. This sequence encodes CASSEGGTGVETQYF.